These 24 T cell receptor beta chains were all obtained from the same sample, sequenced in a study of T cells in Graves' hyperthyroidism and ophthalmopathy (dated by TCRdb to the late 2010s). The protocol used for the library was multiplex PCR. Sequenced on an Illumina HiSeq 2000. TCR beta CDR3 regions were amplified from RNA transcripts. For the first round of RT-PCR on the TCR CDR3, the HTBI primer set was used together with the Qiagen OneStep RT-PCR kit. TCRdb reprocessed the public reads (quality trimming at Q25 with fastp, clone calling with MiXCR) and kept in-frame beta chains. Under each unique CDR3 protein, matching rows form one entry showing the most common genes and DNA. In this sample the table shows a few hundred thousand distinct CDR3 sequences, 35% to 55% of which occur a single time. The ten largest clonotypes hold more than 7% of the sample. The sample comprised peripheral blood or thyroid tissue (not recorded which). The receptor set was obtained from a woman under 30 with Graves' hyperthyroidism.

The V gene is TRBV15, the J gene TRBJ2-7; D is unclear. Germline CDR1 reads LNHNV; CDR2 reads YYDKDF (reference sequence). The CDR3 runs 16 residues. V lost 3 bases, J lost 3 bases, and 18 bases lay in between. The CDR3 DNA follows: TGTGCCACCAGCAGTCTCGCCACGCGTAGGCTCTACGAGCAGTACTTC. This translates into CATSSLATRRLYEQYF.

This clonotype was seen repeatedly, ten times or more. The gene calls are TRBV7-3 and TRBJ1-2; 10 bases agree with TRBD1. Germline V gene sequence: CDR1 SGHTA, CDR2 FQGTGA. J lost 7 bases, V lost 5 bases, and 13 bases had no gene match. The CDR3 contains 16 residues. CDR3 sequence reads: CASSRAGTGDAGGYTF. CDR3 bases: TGTGCCAGCAGCCGAGCCGGGACAGGGGACGCGGGTGGCTACACCTTC.

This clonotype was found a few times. CDR3 sequence reads: CSAPTPPGQGLAGNTIYF. In DNA, the CDR3 is TGCAGTGCTCCCACCCCACCGGGACAGGGTTTAGCTGGAAACACCATATATTTT. This chain uses TRBV20-1 with TRBJ1-3, with TRBD1 matching over 9 bases. Germline CDR1 reads DFQATT; CDR2 reads SNEGSKA (reference sequence). The trim removed 5 bases at V and 2 bases at J, leaving 16 bases unmatched. The CDR3 spans 18 residues.

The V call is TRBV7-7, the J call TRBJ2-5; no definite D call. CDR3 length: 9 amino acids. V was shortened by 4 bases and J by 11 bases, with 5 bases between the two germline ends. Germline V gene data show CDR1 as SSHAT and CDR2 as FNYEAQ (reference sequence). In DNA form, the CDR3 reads TGTGCCAGCAGCTCCGGACAGTACTTC. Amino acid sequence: CASSSGQYF.

The chain's CDR3 is CATSDLSGDTGELFF. CDR3 DNA: TGTGCCACCAGTGATTTGTCGGGGGACACCGGGGAGCTGTTTTTT. This chain connects TRBV24-1 to TRBJ2-2; the D gene is possibly TRBD2 (6 bases). The CDR3 totals 15 residues. V lost 0 bases and J 3 bases, leaving 7 bases between the germline ends. From germline, CDR1 is KGHDR and CDR2 SFDVKD.

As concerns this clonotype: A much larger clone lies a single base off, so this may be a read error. CDR3 loop: CSARELASWDGQYF. Written as DNA, the CDR3 is TGCAGTGCTAGAGAACTAGCGTCCTGGGACGGGCAGTACTTC. The chain joins TRBV20-1 to TRBJ2-7; 7 bases match TRBD2. Germline V gene lookup returns CDR1 DFQATT and CDR2 SNEGSKA (reference sequence). Trimming took 0 bases from V and 9 from J; bases not matched to a gene: 11. This CDR3 spans 14 amino acids.

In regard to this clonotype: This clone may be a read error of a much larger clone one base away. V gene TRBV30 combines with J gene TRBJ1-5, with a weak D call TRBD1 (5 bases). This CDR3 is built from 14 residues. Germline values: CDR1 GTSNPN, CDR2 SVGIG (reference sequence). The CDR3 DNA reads TGTGCCCGGAGTGGGACTTTTAGCAATCAGCCCCAGCATTTT. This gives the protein CARSGTFSNQPQHF.

The CDR3: CSANGDRYEQYF. The DNA for the CDR3 is TGCAGTGCTAACGGCGATAGGTACGAGCAGTACTTC. The J gene is TRBJ2-7, the V gene TRBV20-1; unclear D gene. The CDR3 length is 12 residues. V shed 4 bases and J shed 4 bases, with 11 bases lying between them. CDR1 is DFQATT and CDR2 is SNEGSKA in the germline V gene (reference sequence).

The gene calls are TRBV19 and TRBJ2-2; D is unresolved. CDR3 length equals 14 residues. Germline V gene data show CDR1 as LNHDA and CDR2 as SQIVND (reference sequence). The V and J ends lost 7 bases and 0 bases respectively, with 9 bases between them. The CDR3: CASTESSNTGELFF. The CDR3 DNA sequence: TGTGCCAGTACCGAGAGTTCGAACACCGGGGAGCTGTTTTTT. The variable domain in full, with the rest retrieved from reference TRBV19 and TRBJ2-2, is DGGITQSPKYLFRKEGQNVTLSCEQNLNHDAMYWYRQDPGQGLRLIYYSQIVNDFQKGDIAEGYSVSREKKESFPLTVTSAQKNPTAFYLCASTESSNTGELFFGEGSRLTVL.

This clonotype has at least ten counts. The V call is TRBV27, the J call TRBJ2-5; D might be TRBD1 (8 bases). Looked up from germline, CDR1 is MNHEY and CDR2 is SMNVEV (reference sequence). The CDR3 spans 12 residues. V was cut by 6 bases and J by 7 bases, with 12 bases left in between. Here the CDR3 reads CASRTGEGTQYF. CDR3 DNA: TGTGCCAGCAGGACAGGGGAGGGGACCCAGTACTTC.

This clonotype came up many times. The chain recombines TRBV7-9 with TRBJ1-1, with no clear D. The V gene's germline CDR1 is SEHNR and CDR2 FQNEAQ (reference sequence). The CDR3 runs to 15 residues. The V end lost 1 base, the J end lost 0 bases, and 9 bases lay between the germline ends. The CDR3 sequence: CASSLVEVLNTEAFF. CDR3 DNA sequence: TGTGCCAGCAGCTTAGTAGAGGTCTTGAACACTGAAGCTTTCTTT.

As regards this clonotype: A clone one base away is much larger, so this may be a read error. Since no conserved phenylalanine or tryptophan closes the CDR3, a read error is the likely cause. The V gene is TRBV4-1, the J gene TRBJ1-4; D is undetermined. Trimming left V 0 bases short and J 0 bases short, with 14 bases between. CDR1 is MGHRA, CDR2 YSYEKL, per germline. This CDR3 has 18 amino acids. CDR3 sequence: CASSQDKADRPTNEKLFL. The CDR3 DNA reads TGCGCCAGCAGCCAAGATAAGGCGGACCGTCCAACTAATGAAAAACTGTTTCTT.

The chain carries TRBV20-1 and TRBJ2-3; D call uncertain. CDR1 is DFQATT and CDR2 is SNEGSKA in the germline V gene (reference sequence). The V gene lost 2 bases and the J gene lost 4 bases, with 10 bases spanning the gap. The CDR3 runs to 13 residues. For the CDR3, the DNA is TGCAGTGCTAGACAAGCGAGCGCAGATACGCAGTATTTT. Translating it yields CSARQASADTQYF.

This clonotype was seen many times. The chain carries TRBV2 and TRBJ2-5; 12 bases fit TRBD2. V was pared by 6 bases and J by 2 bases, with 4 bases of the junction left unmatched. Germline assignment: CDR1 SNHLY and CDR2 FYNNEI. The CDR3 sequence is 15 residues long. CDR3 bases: TGTGCCAGCAGCTGGACTAGCGGGACTCAAGAGACCCAGTACTTC. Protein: CASSWTSGTQETQYF. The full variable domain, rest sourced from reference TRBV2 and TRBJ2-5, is EPEVTQTPSHQVTQMGQEVILRCVPISNHLYFYWYRQILGQKVEFLVSFYNNEISEKSEIFDDQFSVERPDGSNFTLKIRSTKLEDSAMYFCASSWTSGTQETQYFGPGTRLLVL.

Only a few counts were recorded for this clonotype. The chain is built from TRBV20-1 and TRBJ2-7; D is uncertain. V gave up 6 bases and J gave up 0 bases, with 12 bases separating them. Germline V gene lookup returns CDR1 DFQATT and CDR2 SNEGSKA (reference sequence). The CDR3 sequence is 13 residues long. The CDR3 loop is CSASDRNSYEQYF. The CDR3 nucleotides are TGCAGTGCCTCCGACCGAAACTCCTACGAGCAGTACTTC.

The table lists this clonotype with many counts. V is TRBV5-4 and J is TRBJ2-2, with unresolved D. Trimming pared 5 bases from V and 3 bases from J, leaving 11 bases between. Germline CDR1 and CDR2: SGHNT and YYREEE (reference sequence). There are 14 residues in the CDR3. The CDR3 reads CASSPGSHTGELFF. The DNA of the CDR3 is TGTGCCAGCAGTCCCGGGTCTCACACCGGGGAGCTGTTTTTT.

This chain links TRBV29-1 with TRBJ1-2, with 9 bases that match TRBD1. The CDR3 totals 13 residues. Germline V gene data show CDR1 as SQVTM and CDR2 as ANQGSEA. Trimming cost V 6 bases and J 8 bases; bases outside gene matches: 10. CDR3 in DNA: TGCAGCGTCCGCGCGGGACAGGGCAGCGGCTACACCTTC. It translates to CSVRAGQGSGYTF. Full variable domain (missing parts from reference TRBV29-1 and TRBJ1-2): SAVISQKPSRDICQRGTSLTIQCQVDSQVTMMFWYRQQPGQSLTLIATANQGSEATYESGFVIDKFPISRPNLTFSTLTVSNMSPEDSSIYLCSVRAGQGSGYTFGSGTRLTVV.

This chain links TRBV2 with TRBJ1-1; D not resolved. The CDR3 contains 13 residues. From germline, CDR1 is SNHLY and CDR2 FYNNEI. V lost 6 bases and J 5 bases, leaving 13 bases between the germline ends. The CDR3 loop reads CASRSGRATEAFF. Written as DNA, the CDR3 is TGTGCCAGCAGAAGCGGGAGGGCGACTGAAGCTTTCTTT.

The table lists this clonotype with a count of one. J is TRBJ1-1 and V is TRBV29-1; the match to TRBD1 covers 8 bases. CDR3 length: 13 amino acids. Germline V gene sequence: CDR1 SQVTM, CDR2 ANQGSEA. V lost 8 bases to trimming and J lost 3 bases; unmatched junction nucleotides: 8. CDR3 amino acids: CSTDRGFDTEAFF. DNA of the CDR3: TGCAGCACCGACAGGGGTTTCGACACTGAAGCTTTCTTT.

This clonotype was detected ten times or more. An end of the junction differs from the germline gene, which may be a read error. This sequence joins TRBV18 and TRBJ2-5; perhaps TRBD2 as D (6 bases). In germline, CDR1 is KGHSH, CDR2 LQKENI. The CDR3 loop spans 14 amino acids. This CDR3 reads CASSPTGGQETQYF. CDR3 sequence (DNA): TGCGCCAGCAGCCCGACCGGAGGGCAAGAGACCCAGTACTTC.

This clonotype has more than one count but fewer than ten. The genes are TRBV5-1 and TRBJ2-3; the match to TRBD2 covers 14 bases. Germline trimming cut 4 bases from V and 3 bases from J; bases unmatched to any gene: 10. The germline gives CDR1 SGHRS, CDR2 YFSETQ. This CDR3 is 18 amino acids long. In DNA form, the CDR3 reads TGCGCCAGCAGCAACCTCGGGACTAGCGGGAGTTTGACAGATACGCAGTATTTT. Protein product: CASSNLGTSGSLTDTQYF.

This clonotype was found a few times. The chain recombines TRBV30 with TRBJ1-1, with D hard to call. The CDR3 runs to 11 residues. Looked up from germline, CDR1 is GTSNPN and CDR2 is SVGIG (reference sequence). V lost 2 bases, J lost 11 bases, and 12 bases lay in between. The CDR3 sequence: CAWSSVVTAFF. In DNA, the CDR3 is TGTGCCTGGAGTAGTGTCGTGACGGCTTTCTTT.

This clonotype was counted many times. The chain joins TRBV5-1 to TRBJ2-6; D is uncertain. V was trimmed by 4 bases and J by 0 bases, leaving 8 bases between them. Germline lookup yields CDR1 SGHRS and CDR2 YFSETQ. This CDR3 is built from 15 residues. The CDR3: CASSPVYSGANVLTF. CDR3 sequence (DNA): TGCGCCAGCAGCCCTGTTTACTCTGGGGCCAACGTCCTGACTTTC.

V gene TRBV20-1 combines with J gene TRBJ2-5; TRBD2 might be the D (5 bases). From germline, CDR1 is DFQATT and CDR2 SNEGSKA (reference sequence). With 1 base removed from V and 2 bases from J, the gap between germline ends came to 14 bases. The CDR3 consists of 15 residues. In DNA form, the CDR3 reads TGCAGTGCTAGAGTTCTAGTGGGAGAACAAGAGACCCAGTACTTC. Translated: CSARVLVGEQETQYF.